This T cell receptor beta chain was sequenced for a study of blood T cell repertoires in COVID-19. Study context: Sites across the United States, Italy and Spain contributed samples from acute and convalescent COVID-19. Nucleic acid was either cDNA or gDNA, and it came from T cells, B-cell-depleted T cells, or PBMCs.

Per the study methods: Estimation of nucleated cell counts relied on the amplification of reference gene primers. Sequenced by immunoSEQ multiplex PCR; TCRdb stores in-frame clones only, minus some. V and J calls and clone size are copied from that table; D and trimming were computed from the DNA. The sample has about 120,000 clones; about 90% are singletons. V lost 2 bases and J lost 0; bases outside the gene matches: 9. The germline V gene encodes CDR1 SGHDT and CDR2 YYEEEE. The CDR3 is made up of 17 amino acids. The sample holds a few counts of this clone. The V and J genes are TRBV5-6 and TRBJ2-7; 9 bases align to TRBD1. The sample taken for sequencing was peripheral blood. The TCR originated in a human donor in a cohort sampled during active COVID-19. CDR3 sequence reads: CASSFWGQGIRSYEQYF. The CDR3 DNA reads as TGTGCCAGCAGCTTCTGGGGACAGGGAATCCGCTCCTACGAGCAGTACTTC.